This entry describes one T cell receptor beta chain. What it recognizes is unknown. The germline CDR1 and CDR2 sequences are MNHNS and SASEGT. This CDR3 spans 14 amino acids. With V trimmed by 8 bases and J by 1 base, 7 bases remained unmatched. The data are from a study of shared clonotypes between healthy human individuals. Points from the study as a whole: It was expected that sequencing depth would affect clonotype sharing among donors.

Terminally differentiated effector memory CD45RA+ cells were excluded from the naive CD8 cells, which were CD45RO-negative and positively selected for CCR7. Donors, healthy HIV-negative adults, lacked recent acute infections or vaccinations. Assay runs were performed at deep level. The protocol was immunoSEQ multiplex PCR, while the TCRdb copy is restricted to in-frame clones and leaves out a portion. In the table there are millions of clones, approximately 95% of which are singletons. The chain employs TRBV6-1 and TRBJ1-1; 7 bases are a match to TRBD1. Sequenced input: naive CD8+ T cells sorted from blood. The source is a man aged 18 to 29 in good health. The CDR3 coding sequence is TGTGCCAGCTCGAACAGGGGCCAGAACACTGAAGCTTTCTTT. It specifies CASSNRGQNTEAFF.